This TCR beta chain was documented in a study of blood T cell repertoires in COVID-19. Across the whole study: There were acute and convalescent COVID-19 samples, and they came from the United States, Italy and Spain. T cells, B-cell-depleted T cells, or PBMCs supplied cDNA or gDNA.

As handled by the study authors: Amplification of reference gene primers provided the estimated nucleated cell counts. The repertoire was sequenced with immunoSEQ multiplex PCR; TCRdb's copy has only in-frame clones and lacks some. D and trimming come from the DNA, and the V and J calls and clone size come from that table. The sample has about 210,000 clones, 65% to 90% seen once; the top ten hold 9.7%. The sequence came from a man in his forties or fifties with active or convalescent COVID-19. Sequencing was done on a sample of peripheral blood.

CDR3 nucleotide sequence: TGTGCCAGCAGTCCCATCGACAGCCGCTATAATTCACCCCTCCACTTT. Protein: CASSPIDSRYNSPLHF. This chain links TRBV28 with TRBJ1-6, with D perhaps matching TRBD1 (5 bases). Germline V gene data show CDR1 as MDHEN and CDR2 as SYDVKM. V lost 5 bases and J 3 bases, leaving 14 bases between the germline ends. The CDR3 has 16 amino acids.